These T cell receptor beta chains were read from a single sample in a study of control samples from healthy donors and cancer patients. Generated by immunoSEQ multiplex PCR, the TCRdb table keeps only in-frame clones and is missing some. This table holds under 450,000 clones, around 90% found once. Sequenced: PBMCs. The receptors come from a man aged 35 to 55 with head and neck cancer. Each CDR3 is given with its conserved first and last residue.

TRBV11-2	TRBJ2-1	CASSLRTFFYNEQFF
TRBV24-1	TRBJ2-2	CATSFRGTGELFF
TRBV5-1	TRBJ1-4	CASSLGTSATNEKLFF
TRBV10-2	TRBJ2-7	CASRPGQGAEGRHEQYF
TRBV5-1	TRBJ1-2	CASSSDSVYGYTF
TRBV1	TRBJ1-4	CTSSQGCRGLNEKLFF
TRBV19	TRBJ1-3	CASHGQNTGNTIYF
TRBV19	TRBJ2-6	CASRTSGANVLTF
TRBV28	TRBJ1-6	CASSSRDLGPYNSPLHF
TRBV7-2	TRBJ2-7	CASSPRGRTGLSYEQYF
TRBV19	TRBJ1-5	CASSSPVMDRGRIEAGQPQHF
TRBV28	TRBJ2-3	CASSLDWIGESTDTQYF
TRBV6-2/TRBV6-3	TRBJ1-2	CASSYLTDYGYTF
TRBV10-1	TRBJ2-5	CASSETAPGTQYF
TRBV7-2	TRBJ2-5	CASSLNGGWETQYF
TRBV19	TRBJ1-4	CASSIRRAYNEKLFF
TRBV6-2/TRBV6-3	TRBJ1-2	CASSYSSSGGYTF
TRBV5-1	TRBJ2-1	CASSLNGLLRESEQFF
TRBV5-1	TRBJ2-7	CASRSGTGSHEQYF
TRBV28	TRBJ1-2	CASSLPGQGRKDGYTF
TRBV7-8	TRBJ2-5	CASSPGLAGLEETQYF
TRBV4-1	TRBJ2-7	CASSPGRGSYEQYF
TRBV29-1	TRBJ2-5	CSAGGGVGAQYF
TRBV6-5	TRBJ1-1	CASSYSPGPTEAFF
TRBV4-1	TRBJ2-1	CASSQDIFRDRGEDEQFF
TRBV6-6	TRBJ1-1	CASSYSLNTEAFF
TRBV5-1	TRBJ2-1	CASSTDRGNSEQFF
TRBV5-6	TRBJ1-2	CASSLIQVNYGYTF
TRBV7-8	TRBJ2-1	CASSGWEGSGNEQFF
TRBV7-3	TRBJ2-1	CASSAQGFMEQFF
TRBV6-5	TRBJ2-7	CASSWGGSVYEQYF
TRBV11-2	TRBJ2-7	CASSSNRDRGRYEQYF
TRBV30	TRBJ2-1	CACSRGTYNEQFF
TRBV5-1	TRBJ1-4	CASSSVFRQGEREKLFF
TRBV25-1	TRBJ1-1	CASSEPGLPEAFF
TRBV5-1	TRBJ2-7	CASSQAGQTTGDF
TRBV11-1	TRBJ1-6	CASSLGTNSPLHF
TRBV10-1	TRBJ2-3	CASSGDPGTDTQYF
TRBV5-1	TRBJ1-4	CASSSSRGEKLFF
TRBV7-2	TRBJ1-1	CASSQTGTLRDTEAFF
TRBV4-1	TRBJ1-1	CASSLPLTDEAFF
TRBV28	TRBJ1-3	CASSLYIRTAGNTIYF
TRBV2	TRBJ1-5	CASTQSPFQPQHF
TRBV2	TRBJ2-1	CATDRVRDYNEQFF
TRBV18	TRBJ2-5	CASSPLGVTQETQYF
TRBV7-2	TRBJ2-1	CASSLVSDNEQFF
TRBV28	TRBJ2-2	CAAGGLASTGELFF
TRBV9	TRBJ2-2	CASSEGDLFTGELFF
TRBV19	TRBJ1-1	CASSIGLRAPNTEAFF
TRBV12-5	TRBJ2-3	CASGLVLFPRENTDTQYF